These 27 T cell receptor beta chains were all obtained from the same sample, sequenced in a study of T cell changes during pregnancy in multiple sclerosis. The protocol was immunoSEQ multiplex PCR, while the TCRdb copy is restricted to in-frame clones and leaves out a portion. The profile shows over 45,000 clones, more than 85% of them singletons. The sample in question was CD8+ T cells from peripheral blood mononuclear cells, obtained in the third trimester of pregnancy. These receptors came from a female donor with multiple sclerosis, enrolled in a pregnancy study.

J is TRBJ2-7 and V is TRBV27; 10 nucleotides agree with TRBD1. The CDR3 has 16 residues. Germline lookup yields CDR1 MNHEY and CDR2 SMNVEV (reference sequence). Unmatched junction bases numbered 7, after V lost 5 bases and J lost 0 bases. For the CDR3, the DNA is TGTGCCAGCAGTCTAGTGGGACAGGGGCACTCCTACGAGCAGTACTTC. Translating it yields CASSLVGQGHSYEQYF.

The gene calls are TRBV4-2 and TRBJ2-2, with D hard to call. This CDR3 has 14 residues. Trimming took 1 base from V and 5 from J, leaving 8 bases between them. Germline assignment: CDR1 LGHNA and CDR2 YNFKEQ. CDR3 protein: CASSQAIVTGELFF. CDR3 DNA: TGTGCCAGCAGCCAAGCTATAGTAACCGGGGAGCTGTTTTTT.

As regards this clone: At one end, the junction sequence differs from germline, possibly due to a read error. The same CDR3 also results from other DNA sequences found in this sample. This chain links TRBV15 with TRBJ1-3; the D gene is possibly TRBD1 (5 bases). Germline V gene data show CDR1 as LNHNV and CDR2 as YYDKDF (reference sequence). CDR3 length: 15 residues. The chain's CDR3 is CATSRDQGFGNTIYF. The CDR3 region has the DNA TGTGCCACCAGCAGAGATCAGGGTTTCGGAAATACCATATATTTT.

The chain couples TRBV5-1 to TRBJ2-7; TRBD1 is a possible D gene (6 bases). In germline, CDR1 is SGHRS, CDR2 YFSETQ. The CDR3 is made up of 14 amino acids. Trimming stripped 1 base from V and 3 bases from J, with 11 bases between. The CDR3 sequence: CASSLRGSGYEQYF. CDR3 sequence (DNA): TGCGCCAGCAGCTTGAGGGGGTCGGGCTACGAGCAGTACTTC.

V gene TRBV27 combines with J gene TRBJ2-5; TRBD2 agrees at 13 bases. The CDR3 totals 16 residues. V gave up 3 bases and J gave up 5 bases; unmatched junction bases: 6. The germline CDR1 and CDR2 sequences are MNHEY and SMNVEV (reference sequence). CDR3 nucleotides: TGTGCCAGCAGTTTCGGGACTAGCGGGACTGGGGAGACCCAGTACTTC. This codes for CASSFGTSGTGETQYF.

The V call is TRBV7-9, the J call TRBJ2-3; D remains unclear. CDR1 SEHNR and CDR2 FQNEAQ come from the germline V gene (reference sequence). Trimming took off 4 bases at V and 6 bases at J, with 11 bases between the two ends. The CDR3 is 13 amino acids. This chain's CDR3 is CASSSPGDDTQYF. The CDR3 DNA follows: TGTGCCAGCAGCTCCCCGGGTGACGATACGCAGTATTTT.

The rearrangement uses TRBV28 and TRBJ1-2; 8 bases are a match to TRBD1. The CDR3 contains 14 residues. J lost 7 bases, V lost 4 bases, and 8 bases had no gene match. CDR1 MDHEN and CDR2 SYDVKM come from the germline V gene. The CDR3, as DNA: TGTGCCAGCAGTTCAGGACAGGGACTTGGTGGCTACACCTTC. Protein product: CASSSGQGLGGYTF.

This chain joins TRBV12-5 and TRBJ2-7; the D gene is possibly TRBD1 (6 bases). CDR3 length: 13 amino acids. V was pared by 1 base and J by 3 bases, with 7 bases between. The germline V gene encodes CDR1 LGHNT and CDR2 FRNRAP. The CDR3 DNA is TGTGCTAGTGGTTTGGGGACAGACTACGAGCAGTACTTC. It yields the protein CASGLGTDYEQYF.

V and J are TRBV27 and TRBJ2-4; 11 nucleotides match TRBD2. Germline V lookup: CDR1 MNHEY, CDR2 SMNVEV (reference sequence). J was trimmed by 5 bases and V by 5 bases; bases with no gene match: 8. CDR3 length: 16 residues. The chain's CDR3 is CASSLLAGGLQNIQYF. In DNA form, the CDR3 reads TGTGCCAGCAGTCTATTAGCGGGAGGGCTCCAAAACATTCAGTACTTC.

The chain uses TRBV5-5 and TRBJ2-1, with 16 bases identical to TRBD2. The CDR3 sequence is 19 residues long. The germline gives CDR1 SGHKS, CDR2 YYEKEE (reference sequence). The V gene end was trimmed by 3 bases and the J gene end by 6 bases; junction bases not matched to a gene: 12. The CDR3 region has the DNA TGTGCCAGCAGCTCTCTCGGGACTAGCGGGAGGGCCGTAATCAATGAGCAGTTCTTC. This encodes CASSSLGTSGRAVINEQFF.

The rearrangement uses TRBV5-4 and TRBJ2-7; TRBD1 agrees at 10 bases. CDR3 length: 16 amino acids. Trimming removed 5 bases from V and 3 bases from J; junction bases left unmatched: 11. The V gene's germline CDR1 is SGHNT and CDR2 YYREEE (reference sequence). CDR3 protein: CASSFPLGQGNYEQYF. CDR3 bases: TGTGCCAGCAGTTTCCCGTTGGGACAGGGGAACTACGAGCAGTACTTC.

CDR3 bases: TGTGCCAGCAGCGGGCGGGATGCGACAGGGGCCTATGGCTACACCTTC. This encodes CASSGRDATGAYGYTF. The genes are TRBV9 and TRBJ1-2; 8 bases match TRBD1. In germline, CDR1 is SGDLS, CDR2 YYNGEE. The junction had 11 bases not matched to a gene; V was cut back by 3 bases and J by 4 bases. The CDR3 runs to 16 residues. Drawing the rest from reference TRBV9 and TRBJ1-2, the complete variable domain is DSGVTQTPKHLITATGQRVTLRCSPRSGDLSVYWYQQSLDQGLQFLIQYYNGEERAKGNILERFSAQQFPDLHSELNLSSLELGDSALYFCASSGRDATGAYGYTFGSGTRLTVV.

The rearrangement links TRBV4-3 to TRBJ2-2, with D possibly TRBD1 on 6 matching bases. With 1 base removed from V and 6 bases from J, the gap between germline ends came to 15 bases. CDR1 is LGHNA and CDR2 is YSLEER in the germline V gene. CDR3 size: 16 residues. CDR3 coding DNA: TGCGCCAGCAGCCAAGCCTTTTCCTGGGGGCCCGGGGAGCTGTTTTTT. Translated, it gives CASSQAFSWGPGELFF.

V is TRBV2 and J is TRBJ1-4, with a tentative D call TRBD1 (6 bases). The V and J ends lost 5 bases and 10 bases respectively, with 29 bases between them. The CDR3 has 18 amino acids. Germline loops: CDR1 SNHLY, CDR2 FYNNEI. The CDR3 is CASSRTAITLGVRGKLFF. CDR3 DNA sequence: TGTGCCAGCAGTAGGACAGCGATTACTCTTGGGGTTCGAGGAAAACTGTTTTTT.

This sequence joins TRBV28 and TRBJ2-1, with 14 positions matching TRBD2. With V trimmed by 2 bases and J by 2 bases, 8 bases remained unmatched. This CDR3 spans 19 amino acids. Germline CDR1 MDHEN, CDR2 SYDVKM. DNA for the CDR3: TGTGCCAGCAGTTTACCCGGGACTAGCGGGAGTAACGCCTACAATGAGCAGTTCTTC. Translated, it gives CASSLPGTSGSNAYNEQFF.

V gene TRBV6-4 combines with J gene TRBJ1-1; a weak D match, TRBD1 (5 bases). Germline values: CDR1 MRHNA, CDR2 SNTAGT. The ends were cut back, 0 bases at V and 2 bases at J, with 10 bases in the middle. CDR3 length: 15 amino acids. This chain's CDR3 is CASSDSVDSNTEAFF. CDR3 nucleotide sequence: TGTGCCAGCAGTGACTCGGTAGACAGTAACACTGAAGCTTTCTTT.

The chain joins TRBV2 to TRBJ2-7; 14 nucleotides align to TRBD2. Germline CDR1 SNHLY, CDR2 FYNNEI. The CDR3 extends over 16 amino acids. The V gene end was trimmed by 0 bases and the J gene end by 6 bases; junction bases not matched to a gene: 4. In DNA form, the CDR3 reads TGTGCCAGCAGTGAAGCGGCTGGACTAGCGGGAGGCGAGCAGTACTTC. Translation: CASSEAAGLAGGEQYF.

The V call is TRBV4-1, the J call TRBJ2-3; TRBD1 matches 10 bases. CDR1 and CDR2 from the germline V gene are MGHRA and YSYEKL. The CDR3 is made up of 15 amino acids. With V trimmed by 4 bases and J by 2 bases, 3 bases remained unmatched. The CDR3 loop reads CASSRQGANTDTQYF. The CDR3 region has the DNA TGCGCCAGCAGCCGACAGGGGGCAAACACAGATACGCAGTATTTT.

This sequence joins TRBV27 and TRBJ1-1; TRBD1 matches at 7 bases. The CDR3 consists of 15 residues. CDR1 is MNHEY, CDR2 SMNVEV, per germline (reference sequence). Unmatched junction bases numbered 13, after V lost 8 bases and J lost 4 bases. CDR3 amino acids: CASAPGTEWGTEAFF. As DNA, the CDR3 is TGTGCCAGCGCACCCGGGACAGAGTGGGGCACTGAAGCTTTCTTT.

A single count supports this clone. The rearrangement links TRBV29-1 to TRBJ2-2; TRBD1 matches at 7 bases. Germline assignment: CDR1 SQVTM and CDR2 ANQGSEA. V shed 6 bases, J shed 7 bases, and the junction held 11 bases outside the gene matches. This CDR3 is built from 14 residues. CDR3 bases: TGCAGCGTGGCCGACAGGGAAAGGATCGGGGAGCTGTTTTTT. Translation gives CSVADRERIGELFF.

The chain has TRBV7-3 and TRBJ2-1; 8 nucleotides align to TRBD2. V trimming: 2 bases; J trimming: 1 base; junction bases outside the gene matches: 4. The CDR3 is 16 amino acids. Germline values: CDR1 SGHTA, CDR2 FQGTGA. In DNA form, the CDR3 reads TGTGCCAGCAGCTTAGGGGGCGGGAGGTCCTACAATGAGCAGTTCTTC. Its translation: CASSLGGGRSYNEQFF.

On this clone itself: The identical CDR3 is also encoded by other nucleotide sequences in the sample. V and J are TRBV19 and TRBJ2-1, with a tentative D call TRBD1 (6 bases). The CDR3 has 13 amino acids. V was clipped by 4 bases and J by 4 bases, with 8 bases between them. Germline CDR1 and CDR2: LNHDA and SQIVND (reference sequence). As DNA, the CDR3 is TGTGCCAGTAGTACCGGACAGTACAATGAGCAGTTCTTC. Its protein product is CASSTGQYNEQFF.

This rearrangement joins TRBV18 to TRBJ2-1, with a tentative D call TRBD2 (6 bases). The CDR3 sequence is 15 residues long. Germline V gene sequence: CDR1 KGHSH, CDR2 LQKENI. V was trimmed by 6 bases and J by 0 bases, leaving 12 bases between them. The CDR3 sequence is CASSGRESSYNEQFF. CDR3 sequence (DNA): TGTGCCAGCTCCGGACGGGAGAGCTCCTACAATGAGCAGTTCTTC.

CDR3 coding DNA: TGTGCCAGCAGTGACGTTTGGAACACTGAAGCTTTCTTT. Protein product: CASSDVWNTEAFF. This sequence joins TRBV25-1 and TRBJ1-1; no firm D call. V shed 3 bases and J shed 1 base, with 6 bases lying between them. This CDR3 spans 13 amino acids. Looked up from germline, CDR1 is MGHDK and CDR2 is SYGVNS.

The chain combines TRBV4-2 with TRBJ2-3; D not resolved. The length of the CDR3 is 16 residues. Germline V lookup: CDR1 LGHNA, CDR2 YNFKEQ. V lost 1 base and J 0 bases, leaving 11 bases between the germline ends. The CDR3 sequence: CASSQAPYGSTDTQYF. In nucleotides, the CDR3 is TGTGCCAGCAGCCAAGCTCCCTACGGGAGCACAGATACGCAGTATTTT.

The CDR3 loop reads CASSPYLLSSYNEQFF. In DNA, the CDR3 is TGTGCCAGCAGCCCTTACTTATTGAGCTCCTACAATGAGCAGTTCTTC. The gene calls are TRBV11-2 and TRBJ2-1; no definite D call. This CDR3 has 16 residues. V was shortened by 5 bases and J by 0 bases, with 14 bases between the two germline ends. In germline, CDR1 is SGHAT, CDR2 FQNNGV.

The chain combines TRBV28 with TRBJ2-7; TRBD2 matches 9 bases. This CDR3 spans 15 amino acids. V gave up 3 bases and J gave up 3 bases; unmatched junction bases: 6. CDR1 and CDR2 from the germline V gene are MDHEN and SYDVKM. The CDR3 DNA reads TGTGCCAGCAGTTTGTCTAGCGGGACGGGCTACGAGCAGTACTTC. It translates to CASSLSSGTGYEQYF. The full variable domain, in which reference TRBV28 and TRBJ2-7 provide the parts outside the CDR3, is DVKVTQSSRYLVKRTGEKVFLECVQDMDHENMFWYRQDPGLGLRLIYFSYDVKMKEKGDIPEGYSVSREKKERFSLILESASTNQTSMYLCASSLSSGTGYEQYFGPGTRLTVT.